The entry that follows covers one TCR beta chain sequence. The antigen is unknown. The data were obtained in a study of PD-1 blockade in classical Hodgkin lymphoma. Here immunoSEQ multiplex PCR was the method, and the copy in TCRdb shows in-frame clones only, minus some. The sample has 15,000 to 25,000 clones, around 82% seen once. Study results and limitations: With respect to the repertoire differences, their causes, possibly disease activity or prior therapy, remain undefined. Researchers reported that CD4+ TCR diversity, though not CD8+, rose significantly by C4D1.

The time point: cycle 4 day 1 (C4D1), after six to seven weeks of nivolumab. Exposure to brentuximab vedotin varied, and each patient had relapsed following autologous stem cell transplantation. Specimen: peripheral blood mononuclear cells (PBMCs), collected before the fourth cycle of nivolumab. The origin of this receptor is a human donor with classical Hodgkin lymphoma.

DNA for the CDR3: TGTGCCAGCAGCTTTGATTCGGGGGGATTATTAAATGAGCAGTTCTTC. Protein sequence: CASSFDSGGLLNEQFF. The chain recombines TRBV7-9 with TRBJ2-1, with TRBD2 matching 7 bases. The CDR3 is 16 residues long. The V segment lost 3 bases and the J segment 7 bases; nucleotides outside the gene matches: 12. CDR1 and CDR2 (germline): SEHNR, FQNEAQ (reference sequence).